This entry describes one T cell receptor beta chain. Assay: immunoSEQ multiplex PCR; the TCRdb copy retains only in-frame clones and omits some. The repertoire holds about 1.5 million clones, 95% to 99% seen once, with roughly 0.42% in the top ten. Germline V lookup: CDR1 MNHEY, CDR2 SVGAGI. V lost 2 bases to trimming and J lost 6 bases, with 17 bases between them. This CDR3 contains 15 residues. This entry is derived from a study of shared clonotypes between healthy human individuals. This receptor was identified in a man aged 30 to 39 in good health. Sequencing was performed on naive CD4+ T cells sorted from blood. Subset indicated: CD45RA+ positively selected. This chain connects TRBV6-5 to TRBJ2-7; a possible D gene is TRBD1 (6 bases). CDR3 DNA: TGTGCCAGCAGTTACGGACAGAGGACCGGGCTCGAGCAGTACTTC. Amino acid sequence: CASSYGQRTGLEQYF.